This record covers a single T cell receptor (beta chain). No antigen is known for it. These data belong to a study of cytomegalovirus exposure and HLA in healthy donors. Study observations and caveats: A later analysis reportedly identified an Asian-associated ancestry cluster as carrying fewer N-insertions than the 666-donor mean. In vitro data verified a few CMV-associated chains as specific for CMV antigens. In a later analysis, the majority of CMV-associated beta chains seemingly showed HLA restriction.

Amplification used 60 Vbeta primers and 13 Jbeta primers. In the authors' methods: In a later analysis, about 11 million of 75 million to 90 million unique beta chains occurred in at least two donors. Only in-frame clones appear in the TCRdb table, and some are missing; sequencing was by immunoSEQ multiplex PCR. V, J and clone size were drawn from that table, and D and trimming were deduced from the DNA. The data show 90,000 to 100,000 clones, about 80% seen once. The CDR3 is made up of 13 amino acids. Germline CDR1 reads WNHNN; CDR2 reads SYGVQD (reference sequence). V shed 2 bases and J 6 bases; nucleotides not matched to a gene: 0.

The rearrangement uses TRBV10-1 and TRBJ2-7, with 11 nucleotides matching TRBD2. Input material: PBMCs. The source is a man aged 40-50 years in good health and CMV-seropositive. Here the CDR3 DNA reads TGCGCCAGCAGTGAGGGACTAGCGGGCGAGCAGTACTTC. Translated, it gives CASSEGLAGEQYF.